Below, one TCR beta chain is given with its context. Antigen unknown. The sample comes from a study of cytomegalovirus exposure and HLA in healthy donors. General study findings and limits: The listing of 150 to 200 TCR beta chains classed them as cytomegalovirus-associated. Most TCRs appeared rarely, but some public TCRs recurred in many donors. Reportedly, cytomegalovirus status was diagnosed with high sensitivity and specificity.

Germline CDR1 reads LGHNT; CDR2 reads FRNRAP. The CDR3 contains 15 residues. V dropped 4 bases and J dropped 0 bases, with 10 bases sitting between them. Only in-frame clones appear in the TCRdb table, and some are missing; sequencing was by immunoSEQ multiplex PCR. The sample has 150,000 to 200,000 clones, nearly 90% seen once; the top ten hold 4% to 5%. Separation from the roughly 680-subject first cohort characterized the roughly 120-subject validation cohort, to which the donors belonged. The TCR comes from a man aged 18-30 years in good health and CMV-seropositive. Sample: PBMCs. This rearrangement joins TRBV12-5 to TRBJ2-1; unclear D gene. In DNA, the CDR3 is TGTGCTAGTGGTTGGCGGATGAGCTCCTACAATGAGCAGTTCTTC. It encodes CASGWRMSSYNEQFF.